This T cell receptor beta chain was captured in a study of blood T cell repertoires in COVID-19 (dated by TCRdb to 2019 to 2021). About the study as a whole: The collaborator samples originated in the United States, Italy and Spain and spanned the acute and convalescent phases of COVID-19. Sample metadata almost always included a de-identified subject ID, COVID-19 status, age in years and sex. Deeply sampled blood TCRbeta repertoires from subjects exposed to, actively infected with, or recovered from COVID-19 were included in the dataset. Where HLA class I and class II types were available, the types were taken from metadata supplied by the sample provider, not from assay-based typing. Samples were obtained from the ongoing ImmuneRACE study (first 160 participants) and from about 1,300 subjects provided by 6 global collaborators. The material from the prospective study consisted of cDNA or gDNA derived from T cells, B-cell-depleted T cells, or PBMCs. The repertoires were made available in a free public database intended to serve as a resource for research on the immune response to SARS-CoV-2.

On this clone: It lacks a known antigen. No per-base quality is available; no much larger clone lies one base away.

The paper as a whole reports these results and caveats: The quantity of clinical and demographic metadata differed by source and by participant and was supplied without curation.

Collaborating institutions collected whole blood in K2EDTA tubes following their own protocols. For TCRbeta analysis, collaborators shipped samples as frozen whole blood, isolated PBMCs, or DNA extracted from either of those sample types. TCRbeta CDR3 regions were amplified from genomic DNA by means of the immunoSEQ Assay, a bias-controlled multiplex PCR. Per the original workflow: The number of nucleated cells in each sample was estimated from the amplification of reference gene primers within the assay. To quantify the absolute abundance of each unique TCRbeta CDR3 rearrangement, sequence reads were collapsed and filtered. For each sample, productive Simpson clonality was calculated as the square root of Simpson's diversity index over productive rearrangements. In TCRdb, the immuneACCESS table is reduced to in-frame sequences with V and J assigned. These tables do not hold every clone; where another copy was compared, an unresolved V gene accounts for under half, and the others remain unexplained. That table gives V, J and clone size, and the DNA gave D and trimming. This sample is represented by 120,000 or so clones; around four fifths of them were singletons. The leading ten clones occupy approximately 25% of the sample.

The sequenced sample consisted of peripheral blood. This sequence originates from a human donor in a cohort sampled during active COVID-19.

The DNA reads as follows: TGTGCCAGCAGTCCCCAAGTTGGGGGAGGGTTGAATGGCTACACCTTC. This sequence encodes CASSPQVGGGLNGYTF. This chain is built from TRBV28 and TRBJ1-2, and TRBD1 may be the D gene, going by 5 matching bases. The germline ends are 22 bases apart after V is trimmed by 5 bases and J by 6 bases. In the germline V gene, CDR1 corresponds to MDHEN and CDR2 to SYDVKM. The CDR3 goes from the cysteine to the phenylalanine over 16 residues. Only the CDR3 DNA is retained, 48 bases long and in frame from the first base.